Listed below are T cell receptor beta chains from one sample, sequenced in a study of long-term antiretroviral therapy in people with HIV. Libraries were prepared by immunoSEQ multiplex PCR; TCRdb keeps only in-frame clonotypes and omits some of them. The sample holds around 24,000 clones, approximately 73% seen once. Sequenced material: unsorted PBMCs, taken 0.5 years after starting antiretroviral therapy. These receptor sequences come from a middle-aged woman with HIV. The conserved cysteine and the conserved F or W are not part of the CDR3 here. Each record gives: V gene, clone size, J gene, CDR3 protein. Only part of the rows carry a size: once, few, many, or a class if the clone is expanded.

TRBV30	NA	TRBJ2-3	AWDRQGVTDTQY
TRBV5-6	NA	TRBJ2-5	ASSTGTSGGVETQY
TRBV28	few	TRBJ2-2	ASTPGLAETGELF
TRBV4-1	NA	TRBJ1-3	ASSQDDRVRSGNTIY
TRBV4-3	NA	TRBJ2-2	ASSQFSGGNTGELF
TRBV19	NA	TRBJ1-5	ASSDRDRNQPQH
TRBV7-9	NA	TRBJ2-3	ASSINRGNTQY
TRBV5-3	NA	TRBJ2-5	AREVFRGKSETQY
TRBV2	NA	TRBJ2-2	ASSAERGTGELF
TRBV28	NA	TRBJ1-1	ASSLTGMNTEAF